This TCR beta chain was obtained from a study of blood T cells in healthy people across ages. Primed by a sample-barcoded 5' primer and a J-beta primer mix, a second PCR proceeded for roughly 6 to 12 cycles. TCRdb fed the 5' RACE reads into MiXCR, producing one record per CDR3 protein. The sample yields under 1,100,000 distinct CDR3 sequences, roughly a quarter seen once. Study-level points and caveats: The recorded TCR beta diversity per million T cells decreased in a roughly linear manner with age.

Researchers collected about 10 milliliters of peripheral blood from every single donor. A few counts support this clonotype. Its antigen is currently unknown. The same data also contributed to another study, on T cells of mothers and their children. As that report states: Related mother-child pairs showed slightly higher but non-significant overlap than unrelated pairs. T cell clones that were persistent and microchimeric went undetected.

The source material was blood. The sequence was collected from a girl aged 2 to 10 in good health.

This chain's CDR3 is CASSHQQGQLGTGELFF. DNA of the CDR3: TGTGCCAGCAGCCACCAGCAGGGTCAATTAGGCACCGGGGAGCTGTTTTTT. The chain employs TRBV3-1 and TRBJ2-2, with a possible D match to TRBD1 (5 bases). The V gene lost 3 bases and the J gene lost 4 bases, with 18 bases spanning the gap. The V gene's germline CDR1 is LGHDT and CDR2 YNNKEL (reference sequence). The CDR3 consists of 17 residues.